This TCR beta chain was observed in a study of cytomegalovirus exposure and HLA in healthy donors (TCRdb year 2017). For the study in its entirety: According to an earlier analysis of 587 of the donors, about 180 million T cells yielded over 90 million unique TCR beta sequences and 276 Gb of sequence data. Rather than drawing on any new phenotypic data, the later analysis identified candidate immune exposures from TCR beta sequences and the way those sequences occurred across donors. A later analysis re-examined previously published TCR beta repertoires from several hundred donors and added high-resolution HLA genotyping to investigate patterns of TCR occurrence. High-throughput TCR immunosequencing, statistical association of individual TCRs with disease status, and machine learning were combined to predict cytomegalovirus infection status. Roughly five DR-DQ haplotypes were treated as single units for association and clustering because of strong linkage in the cohort. Of the approximately 370 genotyped donors, 81% were placed in the genetic ancestry cluster associated with self-reported Caucasian donors. An earlier analysis of nearly 600 of the donors applied high-throughput TCR beta sequencing to assess whether each TCR beta V gene segment acted as functional or pseudogenic. Around 320 gigabases of sequencing data and approximately 85 million unique TCR sequences were included in an early release covering 550 to 650 HLA-typed donors. The study aimed to test whether cataloging public T cell receptors could reveal signatures of past pathogen exposure. Class I and class II HLA loci were covered by the typing at four-digit resolution. The study profiled the T cell repertoires of 666 subjects by immunosequencing and related them to cytomegalovirus serostatus. In a later genetic analysis, genome-wide SNP genotypes for about 65% of the roughly 700 donors were used, and that subset was treated as a discovery cohort. A separate validation cohort of about 110 different subjects was used in addition to the 666-subject first cohort. Among roughly 400 genotyped donors of the cohort, an average of approximately 230,000 unique TCR beta nucleotide sequences were sequenced per donor, roughly 18% of them non-productive. The number of donors typed differed by locus, with about 629-640 for A, B, C, DRB1 and DQB1, around 560 for DQA1, 600 to 610 for DPA1, and over 400 for DPB1. All discovery cohort repertoires had been generated using a single sequencing platform. Alongside the repertoire data, information on donor age, sex, ethnicity and CMV serostatus was compiled. The research as a whole found: A further reported finding was that TCR beta sequences accurately predicted the HLA-A and HLA-B alleles for most subjects in the first cohort. Linkage disequilibrium might explain the correlated functional status among segregating V segments, but an unknown experimental factor could not be excluded. A few of the identified cytomegalovirus-associated TCR beta chains were confirmed in vitro to be specific for cytomegalovirus antigens. A later analysis found that most CMV-associated TCR beta chains appeared HLA-restricted, with HLA associations seemingly driven largely by CMV exposure. Some IMGT-functional V segments, including TRBV6-2 and TRBV6-3, could not be distinguished by the 87-base-pair reads and were therefore excluded. According to a later analysis, parvovirus B19, influenza, CMV and Epstein-Barr virus appeared linked to several top co-occurrence clusters. In a later analysis, HLA-associated TCR beta chains were found to be more clonally expanded and to have lower generation probabilities than equally common non-associated chains. A later genetic analysis reported fewer N-insertions in productive TCRs among donors in an Asian-associated ancestry cluster than the approximately 700-donor mean. Some 16 rarely observed V segments, including chromosome 9 orphons, were excluded from the earlier analysis of approximately 600 of the donors because counts were too low. According to the authors, the approach could potentially be generalized to other disease states and immunological phenotypes. For the cohort, immune exposure information was limited to CMV serostatus. Specific HLA alleles were associated with 15,000 to 20,000 TCR beta sequences at a false discovery rate of 0.05 in a later analysis. When HLA alleles, especially DR and DQ, strongly co-occurred, TCR associations were difficult to assign to individual alleles. This cohort had only TCR beta chains sequenced, and the lack of alpha or paired-chain data limited which features could be detected. Most TCR sequences were seen in very few donors, while some public TCRs were found in many individuals. An earlier analysis of around 600 of the donors showed that most TCR beta V segments appeared in productive rearrangements either about 90% or about 30% of the time, which broadly matched IMGT annotations. In a later analysis, TCR association rates were found to vary across HLA loci, with the most associated TCRs seen for DRB1 alleles and the fewest for HLA-C alleles. The sequencing pipeline was judged likely to have produced a cluster of highly shared sequence variants as a technical artifact. A total of 150 or so TCR beta chains were listed by the study as associated with cytomegalovirus. HLA typing was unavailable for some donors at each locus, so association tests used only the typed subset. The presence/absence analyses assumed that sequencing depth was roughly uniform across donors, and that assumption may not be true. A later genetic analysis associated a missense DCLRE1C variant with V-gene and J-gene trimming of TCR beta chains, and an independent cohort replicated the association. The classifier was reported to diagnose cytomegalovirus status with high specificity and sensitivity in both the original and validation cohorts.

The cohort consisted of fewer than 700 healthy bone marrow donors. All cohort members were sampled while nominally healthy, although unrecorded immune exposures were likely present. The donor tested CMV seronegative and was one of the 352 seronegative cohort members. Every donor gave a peripheral blood sample, and the peripheral blood mononuclear cells from that sample were used for TCR beta sequencing. The Qiagen DNeasy Blood Extraction Kit was used to extract genomic DNA from the blood cell samples. The protocol used for the library was the immunoSEQ multiplex PCR assay. The multiplex PCR relied on a mix of 60 forward primers for TCR Vbeta segments and 13 reverse primers for TCR Jbeta segments. The CDR3 region of rearranged TCR beta genes was amplified from genomic DNA with a multiplex PCR assay. The amplified TCR beta libraries were sequenced on the Illumina HiSeq System as 87-base-pair reads. The study's processing was this. A later analysis counted about 76 million unique TCR beta chains across the 700 or so repertoires, and 10 million to 11 million of these chains were shared by at least two donors. Raw reads were error-corrected and collapsed into unique sequences with a nearest-neighbor algorithm that merged closely related sequences to remove PCR and sequencing errors. To assign V, D and J gene segments, CDR3 sequences were aligned to IMGT reference sequences. For a sequence to be retained, a match of at least six nucleotides was required to both a V gene segment and a J gene segment. A rearrangement was called productive if the CDR3 had no stop codons and remained in frame with V and J, and every other rearrangement was called non-productive. Following IMGT convention, CDR3 was defined as the stretch from the second conserved V-encoded cysteine up to the conserved J-encoded phenylalanine. The earlier analysis of about 500 of the donors excluded sequences that lacked an unambiguous match to a single V gene segment. An earlier analysis of a few hundred of the donors classified V segments as functional when productive rearrangements were above 56.7% and as segregating when the standard deviation between donors was above 5%. A statistical classification framework was built to diagnose cytomegalovirus status from the catalog of TCR beta chain sequences. V and J gene assignment, in a later analysis, came from comparing TCR nucleotide sequences with IMGT/GENE-DB human TR gene sequences. The TCRdist pipeline was used in a later analysis to assign CDR3 sequences and most-parsimonious VDJ recombination scenarios. In a later analysis, each TCR beta chain was defined by its CDR3 amino acid sequence together with its V-gene family, and reads without a unique V-gene family were excluded. In a later analysis, fewer than 600 highly shared, low-generation-probability nucleotide sequences were removed to address suspected cross-contamination and a sequencing artifact. In a later analysis, a clonal expansion index was calculated for each public chain from normalized within-repertoire ranks of inferred template counts. A later analysis computed generation probabilities with a VDJ recombination model fitted to out-of-frame rearrangements, and checked the results against IGoR. In a later analysis, hypergeometric tests were used to score TCR-TCR, TCR-HLA and TCR-CMV co-occurrence, with a repertoire-size bias correction applied to TCR pairs. In a later analysis, false discovery rates were estimated by permuting HLA or CMV assignments 20 times. In a later analysis, co-occurring TCRs were grouped with DBSCAN, and TCRdist sequence similarity was added when clustering was performed within HLA-allele-positive subsets. Co-occurrence clustering excluded repertoires with fewer than 30,000 or more than 120,000 public chains, plus five with anomalous nucleotide sharing. TCRdb provides this immuneACCESS table in a form limited to in-frame rearrangements. Some clones are lacking; in checked studies, under half of them reflect an unresolved V gene, and why the rest are absent is not known. Clone size and V and J calls were adopted from that table, with D and trimming inferred from the DNA. The sample includes 100,000 to 150,000 clones, with about two thirds observed a single time. The ten largest make up 3% to 4.5% of the sample.

V was cut back by 1 base and J by 0 bases, leaving a gap of 10 bases between them. CDR1 and CDR2, looked up from the germline V gene (reference sequence), are LNHDA and SQIVND. The CDR3 has 16 amino acids, counting the end cysteine and phenylalanine. The retained sequence is limited to the CDR3, 48 bases, with the frame set at the first base. This clone was counted only a few times. Its binding antigen is unknown. No qualities accompany the bases; no much larger clone lies one base away. Material: PBMCs. The sequence came from a man aged 25 to 40 in good health and CMV-seronegative. The V gene is TRBV19 and the J gene is TRBJ1-3; the D gene is perhaps TRBD1, on 5 matching bases. The sequenced DNA: TGTGCCAGTAGTATAGTGGACAACAACTCTGGAAACACCATATATTTT. It translates to CASSIVDNNSGNTIYF.